This entry features one T cell receptor (beta chain) sequence. The sample belongs to a study of T cell changes during pregnancy in multiple sclerosis. Method: immunoSEQ multiplex PCR; TCRdb's copy keeps in-frame clones and lacks some. The data hold about 57,000 clones, with roughly nine tenths observed a single time. Sequencing used peripheral blood, obtained in the first trimester of pregnancy. The clonotype originates from a female donor in good health, enrolled as a control in a pregnancy study.

The CDR3 protein is CTSSRGGVLGQYF. Here the CDR3 DNA reads TGCACCAGCTCCCGCGGGGGGGTCCTGGGGCAGTACTTC. The chain uses TRBV1 and TRBJ2-7; the table gives TRBD2 as D, unverified against the DNA. TRBV1 is shown as a pseudogene. CDR3 length equals 13 residues.